This T cell receptor (beta chain) was retrieved from a study of blood T cell repertoires in COVID-19. Study-level background: Spain, Italy and the United States supplied samples that represented acute and convalescent COVID-19.

The length of the CDR3 is 16 residues. The V gene lost 4 bases and the J gene lost 0 bases, with 13 bases spanning the gap. Germline V CDR1 and CDR2: SGHAT, FQDESV (reference sequence). Produced via immunoSEQ multiplex PCR; TCRdb's table is partial and in-frame only. The sample lists under 200,000 clones, 70% to 80% occurring once. The gene calls are TRBV11-1 and TRBJ2-1; weak D call: TRBD2 (6 bases). This TCR was recovered from a woman between 70 and 85 years old in a cohort exposed to, infected with or recovered from COVID-19 (not recorded which). Sequenced input: PBMCs or T cells enriched from blood (not recorded which). The CDR3 sequence: CASSSRDFRSYNEQFF. The CDR3 coding sequence is TGTGCCAGCAGCTCTCGGGACTTCCGCTCCTACAATGAGCAGTTCTTC.